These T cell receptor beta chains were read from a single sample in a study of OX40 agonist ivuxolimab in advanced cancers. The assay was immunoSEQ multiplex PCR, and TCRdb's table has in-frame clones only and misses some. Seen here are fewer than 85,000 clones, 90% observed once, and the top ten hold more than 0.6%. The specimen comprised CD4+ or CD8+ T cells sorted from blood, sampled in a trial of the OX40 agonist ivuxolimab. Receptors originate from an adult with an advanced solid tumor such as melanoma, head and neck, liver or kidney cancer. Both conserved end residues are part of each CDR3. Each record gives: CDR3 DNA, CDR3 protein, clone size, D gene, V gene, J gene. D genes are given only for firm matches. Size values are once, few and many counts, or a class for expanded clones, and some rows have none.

CDR3 DNA: TGTGCCAGCAGATCCCCTAGCGGGAGGGGAGGGGCCAACGTCCTGACTTTC
CDR3 protein: CASRSPSGRGGANVLTF
clone size: NA
D gene: TRBD2
V gene: TRBV27
J gene: TRBJ2-6

CDR3 DNA: TGTGCCAGCAGCACGGGTCCGTATGGCTACACCTTC
CDR3 protein: CASSTGPYGYTF
clone size: NA
D gene: NA
V gene: TRBV5-6
J gene: TRBJ1-2

CDR3 DNA: TGTGCCAGCAGCTTAGGGGCGGGAGTTACAGATACGCAGTATTTT
CDR3 protein: CASSLGAGVTDTQYF
clone size: once
D gene: TRBD2
V gene: TRBV7-2
J gene: TRBJ2-3

CDR3 DNA: TGTGCCAGCAGCCTGCAGGGGGGTAGGGATGAGCAGTTCTTC
CDR3 protein: CASSLQGGRDEQFF
clone size: NA
D gene: NA
V gene: TRBV7-9
J gene: TRBJ2-1

CDR3 DNA: TGTGCCAGCAGCTTTAACAGGGAGTCTGAAGCTTTCTTT
CDR3 protein: CASSFNRESEAFF
clone size: NA
D gene: NA
V gene: TRBV7-2
J gene: TRBJ1-1

CDR3 DNA: TGTGCCAGTAAGGACAGGGGGCTTTGGTACGGAAACACCATATATTTT
CDR3 protein: CASKDRGLWYGNTIYF
clone size: NA
D gene: TRBD1
V gene: TRBV19
J gene: TRBJ1-3

CDR3 DNA: TGTGCCTGGAGTCTTGACTACACTAGCACAGATACGCAGTATTTT
CDR3 protein: CAWSLDYTSTDTQYF
clone size: NA
D gene: NA
V gene: TRBV30
J gene: TRBJ2-3

CDR3 DNA: TGTGCCAGTAGTAGACTCCAAGATACGCAGTATTTT
CDR3 protein: CASSRLQDTQYF
clone size: NA
D gene: NA
V gene: TRBV19
J gene: TRBJ2-3

CDR3 DNA: TGTGCCAGCAGTAGGTGGGTCAGGGATGAGACCCAGTACTTC
CDR3 protein: CASSRWVRDETQYF
clone size: NA
D gene: NA
V gene: TRBV28
J gene: TRBJ2-5

CDR3 DNA: TGTGCCACCAGCAGAGATCTTCCGGCGTCCGGCACCGGGGAGCTGTTTTTT
CDR3 protein: CATSRDLPASGTGELFF
clone size: NA
D gene: NA
V gene: TRBV15
J gene: TRBJ2-2

CDR3 DNA: TGTGCCACCACAGGTCTTGGGGAAGAGACCCAGTACTTC
CDR3 protein: CATTGLGEETQYF
clone size: NA
D gene: NA
V gene: TRBV6-6
J gene: TRBJ2-5

CDR3 DNA: TGTGCCAGCAGTTTAACCCCGGACCGGGACTACGAGCAGTACTTC
CDR3 protein: CASSLTPDRDYEQYF
clone size: NA
D gene: NA
V gene: TRBV28
J gene: TRBJ2-7

CDR3 DNA: TGTGCCAGCAGTCCACGGGGCGGGCACGGGGAGCTGTTTTTT
CDR3 protein: CASSPRGGHGELFF
clone size: NA
D gene: NA
V gene: TRBV7-3
J gene: TRBJ2-2

CDR3 DNA: TGCGCCAGCAGCTCTGGGTGGCAGGTCTTCCTCACAGATACGCAGTATTTT
CDR3 protein: CASSSGWQVFLTDTQYF
clone size: NA
D gene: NA
V gene: TRBV5-1
J gene: TRBJ2-3

CDR3 DNA: TGTGCCAGCAGCACACCGACTAGCGGGAGGGCTTACGAGCAGTACTTC
CDR3 protein: CASSTPTSGRAYEQYF
clone size: NA
D gene: TRBD2
V gene: TRBV5-4
J gene: TRBJ2-7

CDR3 DNA: TGTGCCAGCAGCAAAGATTACATAGCAAAGGGCGGCTACACCTTC
CDR3 protein: CASSKDYIAKGGYTF
clone size: NA
D gene: NA
V gene: TRBV21-1
J gene: TRBJ1-2

CDR3 DNA: TGTGCCAGCAGTTTTAGACTGAGTGGCTACACCTTC
CDR3 protein: CASSFRLSGYTF
clone size: NA
D gene: NA
V gene: TRBV28
J gene: TRBJ1-2

CDR3 DNA: TGTGCCAGTAGCTGGGACTCATCGTCCTCCTACGAGCAGTACTTC
CDR3 protein: CASSWDSSSSYEQYF
clone size: NA
D gene: NA
V gene: TRBV19
J gene: TRBJ2-7

CDR3 DNA: TGTGCCAGCAGTGCTCAGGTTAACTATGGCTACACCTTC
CDR3 protein: CASSAQVNYGYTF
clone size: NA
D gene: NA
V gene: TRBV28
J gene: TRBJ1-2

CDR3 DNA: TGTGCCAGCAGCGGGGGACGGGCTGAAAAACTGTTTTTT
CDR3 protein: CASSGGRAEKLFF
clone size: NA
D gene: NA
V gene: TRBV9
J gene: TRBJ1-4

CDR3 DNA: TGCGCCAGCAGCCGATCACAGGGGGCGGCCGGGGAGCTGTTTTTT
CDR3 protein: CASSRSQGAAGELFF
clone size: NA
D gene: TRBD1
V gene: TRBV5-1
J gene: TRBJ2-2

CDR3 DNA: TGCGCCAGCAGCCACCTAAAGGGACAGGGAGGCTATGGCTACACCTTC
CDR3 protein: CASSHLKGQGGYGYTF
clone size: NA
D gene: TRBD1
V gene: TRBV4-3
J gene: TRBJ1-2

CDR3 DNA: TGTGCCAGCAGCTTGGGAAGGATGAACACTGAAGCTTTCTTT
CDR3 protein: CASSLGRMNTEAFF
clone size: NA
D gene: NA
V gene: TRBV7-2
J gene: TRBJ1-1

CDR3 DNA: TGTGCCAGCAGTGAGCTGGAGGGACCGCATTTT
CDR3 protein: CASSELEGPHF
clone size: once
D gene: NA
V gene: TRBV6-5
J gene: TRBJ1-5

CDR3 DNA: TGTGCCAGCAGCCCCGACAGTAGGTCCGGGGAGCTGTTTTTT
CDR3 protein: CASSPDSRSGELFF
clone size: NA
D gene: NA
V gene: TRBV5-4
J gene: TRBJ2-2

CDR3 DNA: TGTGCCAGCTCACCATGGACAAATAAAAATCAGCCCCAGCATTTT
CDR3 protein: CASSPWTNKNQPQHF
clone size: few
D gene: NA
V gene: TRBV18
J gene: TRBJ1-5

CDR3 DNA: TGTGCCAGCAGCTTAGCCGGTGCTGAAGCTTTCTTT
CDR3 protein: CASSLAGAEAFF
clone size: NA
D gene: NA
V gene: TRBV7-2
J gene: TRBJ1-1

CDR3 DNA: TGTGCCAGCAGTAAACGGGACACCTTCAGTGAGCAGTTCTTC
CDR3 protein: CASSKRDTFSEQFF
clone size: NA
D gene: NA
V gene: TRBV7-3
J gene: TRBJ2-1

CDR3 DNA: TGTGCCAGCAGCCCCAGGGAGGGAATCACAGATACGCAGTATTTT
CDR3 protein: CASSPREGITDTQYF
clone size: NA
D gene: TRBD2
V gene: TRBV9
J gene: TRBJ2-3

CDR3 DNA: TGCGCCAGCAGCTTGGAGAAGGGCACTAGCTCCGTGCAGTACTTC
CDR3 protein: CASSLEKGTSSVQYF
clone size: once
D gene: NA
V gene: TRBV5-1
J gene: TRBJ2-7

CDR3 DNA: TGTGCCAGCTCACCGCGGACTAGCGGGACGACCTACAATGAGCAGTTCTTC
CDR3 protein: CASSPRTSGTTYNEQFF
clone size: NA
D gene: TRBD2
V gene: TRBV18
J gene: TRBJ2-1